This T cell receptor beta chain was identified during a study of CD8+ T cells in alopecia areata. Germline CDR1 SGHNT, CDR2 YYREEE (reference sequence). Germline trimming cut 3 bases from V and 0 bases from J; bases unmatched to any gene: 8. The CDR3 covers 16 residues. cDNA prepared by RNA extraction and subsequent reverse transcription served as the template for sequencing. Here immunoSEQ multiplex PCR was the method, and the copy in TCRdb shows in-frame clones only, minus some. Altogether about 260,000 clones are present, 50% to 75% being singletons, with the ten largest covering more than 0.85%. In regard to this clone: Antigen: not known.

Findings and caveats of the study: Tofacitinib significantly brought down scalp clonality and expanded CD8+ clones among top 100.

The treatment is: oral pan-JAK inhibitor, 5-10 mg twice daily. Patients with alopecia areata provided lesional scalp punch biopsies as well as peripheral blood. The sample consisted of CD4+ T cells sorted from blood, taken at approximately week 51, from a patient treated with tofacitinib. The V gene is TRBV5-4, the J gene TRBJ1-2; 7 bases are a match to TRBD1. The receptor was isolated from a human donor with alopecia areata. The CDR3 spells CASSSRTGAANYGYTF. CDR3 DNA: TGTGCCAGCAGCTCACGGACAGGCGCGGCTAACTATGGCTACACCTTC. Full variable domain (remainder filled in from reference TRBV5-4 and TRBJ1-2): ETGVTQSPTHLIKTRGQQVTLRCSSQSGHNTVSWYQQALGQGPQFIFQYYREEENGRGNFPPRFSGLQFPNYSSELNVNALELDDSALYLCASSSRTGAANYGYTFGSGTRLTVV.